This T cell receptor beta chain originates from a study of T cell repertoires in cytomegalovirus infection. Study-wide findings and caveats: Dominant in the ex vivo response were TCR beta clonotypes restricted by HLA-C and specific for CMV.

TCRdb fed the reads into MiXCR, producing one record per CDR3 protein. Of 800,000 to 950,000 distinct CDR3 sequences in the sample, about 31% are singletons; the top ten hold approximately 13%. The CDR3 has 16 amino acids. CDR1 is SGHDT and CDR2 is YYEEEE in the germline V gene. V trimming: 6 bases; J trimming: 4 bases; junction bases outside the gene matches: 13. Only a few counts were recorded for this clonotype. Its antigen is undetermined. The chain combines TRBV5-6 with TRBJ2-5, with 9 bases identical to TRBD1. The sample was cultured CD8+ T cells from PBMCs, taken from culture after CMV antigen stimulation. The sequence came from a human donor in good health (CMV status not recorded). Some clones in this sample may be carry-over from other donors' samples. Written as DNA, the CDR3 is TGTGCCAGCAAGCTATCCGCCAGACAGGGGGGAGAGACCCAGTACTTC. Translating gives CASKLSARQGGETQYF.